What follows are 18 T cell receptor beta chains derived from one specimen sequenced in a study of metastatic and nonmetastatic thyroid tumors. TCRdb used MiXCR to call clones anew from the PCR reads. The sample carries roughly 35,000 clones, approximately 16% recorded once. Not a single patient had been given any form of treatment at any point before undergoing thyroid surgery. The source material was blood. These receptors were obtained from a female donor with papillary thyroid cancer or a benign thyroid nodule (not recorded which). Some clones in this sample may be carry-over from other donors' samples.

This clone was observed many times. The chain couples TRBV4-2 to TRBJ1-6; 11 bases line up with TRBD1. J lost 7 bases, V lost 4 bases, and 6 bases had no gene match. There are 16 residues in the CDR3. CDR1 is LGHNA, CDR2 YNFKEQ, per germline. CDR3 DNA sequence: TGTGCCAGCAGCCCCGGACAGGGGGCGAGAAATTCACCCCTCCACTTT. Protein sequence: CASSPGQGARNSPLHF.

There are a few counts of this clone. The J gene is TRBJ2-1, the V gene TRBV11-2; TRBD2 matches at 7 bases. The germline V gene has CDR1 SGHAT and CDR2 FQNNGV. The CDR3 sequence is 16 residues long. The V gene end was trimmed by 1 base and the J gene end by 9 bases; junction bases not matched to a gene: 12. The CDR3 spells CASSLGRVAGVIEQFF. The CDR3 DNA sequence: TGTGCCAGCAGCTTAGGGAGGGTGGCGGGAGTCATTGAGCAGTTCTTC.

This chain connects TRBV6-1 to TRBJ1-1; TRBD1 agrees at 8 bases. The CDR3 spans 15 residues. Germline assignment: CDR1 MNHNS and CDR2 SASEGT. V gave up 7 bases and J gave up 4 bases; unmatched junction bases: 11. CDR3: CASTQDRVPGTEAFF. CDR3 in DNA: TGTGCCAGCACCCAGGACAGGGTACCCGGCACTGAAGCTTTCTTT.

In this sample, this clone turned up a few times. One junction end disagrees with the germline gene, perhaps due to a read error. This chain joins TRBV5-1 and TRBJ2-5; possibly TRBD2 for D (5 bases). Per the germline V gene, CDR1 is SGHRS and CDR2 is YFSETQ. The CDR3 runs to 15 residues. The CDR3 coding sequence is TGCGCCAGCAGCTTGGTGGTTGCCCCTGACTATGAGGAGTTCTTC. Residues: CASSLVVAPDYEEFF.

In its sample, this clone was seen many times. V gene TRBV30 combines with J gene TRBJ2-1; 11 nucleotides agree with TRBD2. Per germline, CDR1 GTSNPN and CDR2 SVGIG (reference sequence). Trimming at V came to 5 bases and at J to 6 bases, leaving 6 bases not matched to a gene. The CDR3 length is 14 residues. CDR3 in amino acids: CAWSPGLAVNEQFF. The CDR3 DNA follows: TGTGCCTGGTCCCCGGGACTAGCGGTCAATGAGCAGTTCTTC.

This clone was observed many times. The chain joins TRBV19 to TRBJ2-1; 7 positions match TRBD2. The CDR3 runs to 14 residues. The V gene's germline CDR1 is LNHDA and CDR2 SQIVND (reference sequence). The V and J ends lost 2 bases and 10 bases, in that order; junction bases with no gene match: 8. DNA for the CDR3: TGTGCCAGTAGTATAATGGCGGGAGCTAGGGAGCAGTTCTTC. Protein: CASSIMAGAREQFF.

This clone was counted ten times or more. The genes are TRBV19 and TRBJ2-1; no reliable D call. Germline values: CDR1 LNHDA, CDR2 SQIVND (reference sequence). The ends were cut back, 4 bases at V and 10 bases at J, with 11 bases in the middle. This CDR3 has 12 amino acids. The chain's CDR3 is CASSTSGREQFF. CDR3 bases: TGTGCCAGTAGTACTAGTGGTCGGGAGCAGTTCTTC.

This clone was counted ten times or more. The same CDR3 can be traced to other DNA sequences in this sample. The gene calls are TRBV28 and TRBJ2-7, with D possibly called TRBD1 or TRBD2 (5 bases each). Trimming stripped 6 bases from V and 3 bases from J, with 18 bases between. The CDR3 sequence is 15 residues long. Germline V gives CDR1 MDHEN, CDR2 SYDVKM. The CDR3 bases are TGTGCCAGCAGCCCCTCCGGGACCTTTCGCTACGAGCAGTACTTC. Protein product: CASSPSGTFRYEQYF.

This clone is categorized as medium-sized. The gene calls are TRBV5-1 and TRBJ1-2; perhaps TRBD1 as D (6 bases). V was pared by 1 base and J by 6 bases, with 13 bases between. This CDR3 contains 14 residues. Germline CDR1 SGHRS, CDR2 YFSETQ. The CDR3 protein is CASSLSGGGHGYTF. CDR3 coding DNA: TGCGCCAGCAGCTTGTCAGGTGGGGGGCATGGCTACACCTTC.

The table lists this clone with a few counts. The chain recombines TRBV6-4 with TRBJ2-3, with 11 positions matching TRBD2. CDR3 size: 18 residues. V shed 0 bases, J shed 3 bases, and the junction held 8 bases outside the gene matches. The V gene's germline CDR1 is MRHNA and CDR2 SNTAGT. CDR3 DNA: TGTGCCAGCAGTGACTCGGGATTAGCGGGAGGGCCTACAGATACGCAGTATTTT. Amino acids: CASSDSGLAGGPTDTQYF.

This clone was observed at least ten times. The CDR3 is CASSPEWRTHYNEQFF. CDR3 nucleotide sequence: TGTGCCAGCAGCCCCGAGTGGCGGACGCACTACAATGAGCAGTTCTTC. The rearrangement links TRBV3-1 to TRBJ2-1; D ambiguous. CDR1 and CDR2 (germline): LGHDT, YNNKEL (reference sequence). Trimming cost V 4 bases and J 3 bases, with 16 bases left between them. This CDR3 comprises 16 residues.

This clone was seen at least ten times. Its ends do not fully match the called genes, so a read error is possible. The sample contains more than one DNA sequence encoding this CDR3. The V and J genes are TRBV20-1 and TRBJ1-6; D gene unclear. The CDR3 loop spans 10 amino acids. Germline lookup yields CDR1 DFQATT and CDR2 SNEGSKA (reference sequence). The CDR3 protein is CSASDSPLHF. CDR3 nucleotide sequence: TGCAGTGCTAGTGATTCACCCCTCCACTTC.

The CDR3 loop reads CATSDRTGKNEQFF. The CDR3 DNA follows: TGTGCCACCAGTGACCGTACAGGGAAGAATGAGCAGTTCTTC. The V call is TRBV24-1, the J call TRBJ2-1; D might be TRBD1 (6 bases). CDR1 KGHDR and CDR2 SFDVKD come from the germline V gene. V lost 4 bases to trimming and J lost 7 bases, with 13 bases between them. The CDR3 extends over 14 amino acids.

This clone was observed at least ten times. The genes are TRBV28 and TRBJ2-7; unclear D gene. Germline assignment: CDR1 MDHEN and CDR2 SYDVKM. V was clipped by 6 bases and J by 2 bases, with 8 bases between them. There are 12 residues in the CDR3. CDR3 bases: TGTGCCAGCAGCCCTGACCCCTACGAGCAGTACTTC. Protein product: CASSPDPYEQYF. Supplemented by reference TRBV28 and TRBJ2-7, the full variable domain reads DVKVTQSSRYLVKRTGEKVFLECVQDMDHENMFWYRQDPGLGLRLIYFSYDVKMKEKGDIPEGYSVSREKKERFSLILESASTNQTSMYLCASSPDPYEQYFGPGTRLTVT.

The gene calls are TRBV4-2 and TRBJ2-2, with D possibly being TRBD2 (5 bases). CDR1 and CDR2 (germline): LGHNA, YNFKEQ. The CDR3 extends over 15 amino acids. V gave up 1 base and J gave up 3 bases, with 9 bases separating them. CDR3 protein: CASSQVFGDTGELFF. In nucleotides, the CDR3 is TGTGCCAGCAGCCAAGTGTTCGGGGACACCGGGGAGCTGTTTTTT.

This clone was picked up many times. J is TRBJ2-2 and V is TRBV5-1, with D uncertain. V lost 0 bases to trimming and J lost 5 bases, with 5 bases between them. The V gene's germline CDR1 is SGHRS and CDR2 YFSETQ. CDR3 length: 13 residues. The DNA for the CDR3 is TGCGCCAGCAGCTTGGAGGTAACCGGGGAGCTGTTTTTT. Translating it yields CASSLEVTGELFF.

This clone was seen ten or more times. The chain is built from TRBV3-1 and TRBJ1-1; D gene uncertain. Trimming left V 4 bases short and J 5 bases short, with 11 bases between. CDR1 and CDR2 from the germline V gene are LGHDT and YNNKEL (reference sequence). The CDR3 is made up of 13 amino acids. The CDR3 reads CASSRFEETEAFF. The CDR3 nucleotides read TGTGCCAGCAGCCGGTTCGAGGAGACTGAAGCTTTCTTT. Based on the CDR3 plus reference TRBV3-1 and TRBJ1-1, the full variable domain is DTAVSQTPKYLVTQMGNDKSIKCEQNLGHDTMYWYKQDSKKFLKIMFSYNNKELIINETVPNRFSPKSPDKAHLNLHINSLELGDSAVYFCASSRFEETEAFFGQGTRLTVV.

In this sample, this clone is medium-sized. This rearrangement joins TRBV5-1 to TRBJ2-7; no firm D call. There are 16 residues in the CDR3. Trimming cost V 0 bases and J 0 bases, with 13 bases left between them. CDR1 and CDR2 from the germline V gene are SGHRS and YFSETQ. In DNA form, the CDR3 reads TGCGCCAGCAGCTTGGCCGGCAGCCCAAGCTCCTACGAGCAGTACTTC. As protein: CASSLAGSPSSYEQYF.